These 19 T cell receptor beta chains share one sample of origin, sequenced in a study of blood T cells in healthy people across ages (dated by TCRdb to between 2014 and 2016). The library was built by means of 5' RACE. TCRdb lists the instrument as Illumina HiSeq 2500. A second roughly 6 to 12 cycle PCR used a sample-barcoded 5' primer and a J-beta primer mix. Using fastp trimming at Q25 and MiXCR clonotype assembly, TCRdb reanalyzed the public sequencing data and kept in-frame beta chains. CDR3 protein sequences are deduplicated, and each keeps its most common genes and DNA. The sample table contains 650,000 to 800,000 distinct CDR3 sequences; only one count was recorded for 40% to 50% of them. The ten largest clones represent about 21% of the sample. Sequencing was performed on blood. Receptors were obtained from a man aged 55 to 69 in good health.

This clonotype was counted a few times. This sequence joins TRBV20-1 and TRBJ2-1, with D perhaps matching TRBD1 (6 bases). V was clipped by 1 base and J by 2 bases, with 24 bases between them. CDR3 length: 19 amino acids. CDR1 is DFQATT and CDR2 is SNEGSKA in the germline V gene (reference sequence). The CDR3 sequence is CSARGELRDNRFAYNEQFF. Here the CDR3 DNA reads TGCAGTGCTAGAGGAGAGCTCCGGGACAACCGCTTTGCCTACAATGAGCAGTTCTTC.

This clonotype showed up many times. V is TRBV7-2 and J is TRBJ2-7; tentative D call: TRBD2 (5 bases). Germline V gene sequence: CDR1 SGHTA, CDR2 FQGNSA. Trimming removed 3 bases from V and 4 bases from J, with 7 bases in between. The CDR3 spans 12 residues. The DNA for the CDR3 is TGTGCCAGCAGCTTCAGCGGTTACGAGCAGTACTTC. Its protein product is CASSFSGYEQYF.

The chain couples TRBV5-4 to TRBJ2-5; no reliable D call. Germline assignment: CDR1 SGHNT and CDR2 YYREEE (reference sequence). The CDR3 is 14 residues long. Deletions cut 0 bases from V and 5 bases from J, with 11 bases between. CDR3 loop: CASSLAKGGETQYF. As DNA, the CDR3 is TGTGCCAGCAGCTTGGCCAAGGGTGGTGAGACCCAGTACTTC.

This clonotype appeared a few times. The V and J genes are TRBV6-6 and TRBJ2-5, with unresolved D. The germline V gene has CDR1 MNHNY and CDR2 SVGAGI (reference sequence). V was clipped by 4 bases and J by 5 bases, with 14 bases between them. This CDR3 has 14 amino acids. Here the CDR3 reads CASSSPIWPETQYF. The CDR3 bases are TGTGCCAGCAGTTCCCCCATCTGGCCGGAGACCCAGTACTTC.

V usage is TRBV6-1 and J usage is TRBJ2-1, with D possibly being TRBD1 (5 bases). From germline, CDR1 is MNHNS and CDR2 SASEGT. Trimming removed 1 base at V and 8 bases at J, with 15 bases between. The CDR3 covers 15 residues. CDR3 sequence reads: CASSEVPSRVHEQFF. The CDR3 region has the DNA TGTGCCAGCAGTGAAGTTCCCTCCAGGGTACATGAGCAGTTCTTC.

The chain couples TRBV11-2 to TRBJ1-1; D is unresolved. CDR3 length: 13 amino acids. Between the trimmed V and J ends, which lost 5 bases and 4 bases, there was a span of 11 bases. CDR1 is SGHAT and CDR2 is FQNNGV in the germline V gene. As DNA, the CDR3 is TGTGCCAGCAGCGTAGTAGCAGTCACTGAAGCTTTCTTT. Protein: CASSVVAVTEAFF.

Concerning this clonotype itself: Given the absence of the conserved phenylalanine or tryptophan at the CDR3 end, a read error is likely. The gene calls are TRBV5-1 and TRBJ2-1, with TRBD1 matching 9 bases. The CDR3 is 14 amino acids. The V segment lost 4 bases and the J segment 7 bases; nucleotides outside the gene matches: 6. Germline V CDR1 and CDR2: SGHRS, YFSETQ. The CDR3 nucleotides read TGCGCCAGCAGCCCAGGACAGGGGTTGAATGAGCAGTTCCTC. Protein sequence: CASSPGQGLNEQFL.

The rearrangement uses TRBV11-1 and TRBJ2-3; TRBD1 aligns across 9 bases. The length of the CDR3 is 15 residues. The V gene's germline CDR1 is SGHAT and CDR2 FQDESV (reference sequence). V dropped 3 bases and J dropped 3; count of bases not matched to a gene: 4. The DNA for the CDR3 is TGTGCCAGCAGCTTTGGACAGGGGACAACAGATACGCAGTATTTT. It specifies CASSFGQGTTDTQYF.

The chain recombines TRBV14 with TRBJ2-2, with TRBD1 matching 7 bases. The CDR3 has 14 residues. The V gene end was trimmed by 6 bases and the J gene end by 1 base; junction bases not matched to a gene: 2. Germline CDR1 SGHDN, CDR2 FVKESK. CDR3 region: CASRNRGNTGELFF. CDR3 nucleotides: TGTGCCAGCAGAAACAGGGGGAACACCGGGGAGCTGTTTTTT.

The chain carries TRBV20-1 and TRBJ2-7; no reliable D call. V was clipped by 6 bases and J by 5 bases, with 17 bases between them. Germline CDR1 reads DFQATT; CDR2 reads SNEGSKA (reference sequence). CDR3 length equals 13 residues. CDR3 DNA sequence: TGCAGTGCCCCCGTGGGCCCCGTCGACGAGCAGTACTTC. Amino acid sequence: CSAPVGPVDEQYF.

This clonotype turned up a few times. The chain is built from TRBV25-1 and TRBJ2-7, with unresolved D. CDR1 MGHDK and CDR2 SYGVNS come from the germline V gene. CDR3 size: 17 residues. Deletions cut 4 bases from V and 0 bases from J, with 19 bases between. This CDR3 reads CASSGLAFPLNSYEQYF. The CDR3 nucleotides are TGTGCCAGCAGTGGTTTAGCATTTCCTCTTAACTCCTACGAGCAGTACTTC.

This clonotype has more than one count but fewer than ten. The chain couples TRBV6-2 or TRBV6-3 to TRBJ2-1, with 11 positions matching TRBD2. This CDR3 is 20 amino acids long. J lost 4 bases, V lost 0 bases, and 14 bases had no gene match. Germline assignment: CDR1 MNHEY and CDR2 SVGEGT. The CDR3 is CASSYSIGTSGQFSYNEQFF. The CDR3 nucleotides are TGTGCCAGCAGTTACTCGATAGGGACTAGCGGTCAGTTTTCTTACAATGAGCAGTTCTTC.

Concerning this clonotype itself: The junction does not match germline at one end; this may be a read error. The chain joins TRBV3-1 to TRBJ2-7; D is uncertain. CDR1 and CDR2 from the germline V gene are LGHDT and YNNKEL (reference sequence). The CDR3 is 12 residues long. For the CDR3, the DNA is TGTGCCATCAGCCAAGTTAGGGACGAGCAGTACTTC. Protein sequence: CAISQVRDEQYF.

V usage is TRBV20-1 and J usage is TRBJ2-7; D is perhaps TRBD1 (5 bases). CDR1 is DFQATT and CDR2 is SNEGSKA in the germline V gene (reference sequence). Trimming took off 0 bases at V and 0 bases at J, with 9 bases between the two ends. CDR3 length equals 14 residues. CDR3 protein: CSAREPDSSYEQYF. CDR3 bases: TGCAGTGCTAGAGAGCCAGACAGCTCCTACGAGCAGTACTTC.

This chain connects TRBV28 to TRBJ2-7; D tentatively reads TRBD1 or TRBD2 (5 bases each). The CDR3 totals 14 residues. Germline loops: CDR1 MDHEN, CDR2 SYDVKM. Trimming removed 3 bases from V and 3 bases from J, with 12 bases in between. Here the CDR3 reads CASSFEGQFYEQYF. The CDR3 bases are TGTGCCAGCAGTTTTGAGGGGCAGTTCTACGAGCAGTACTTC.

V is TRBV5-6 and J is TRBJ2-5; TRBD2 matches at 10 bases. The DNA end is more similar to TRBJ2-1, so the J call may be wrong. CDR3 length equals 15 residues. Germline V gene sequence: CDR1 SGHDT, CDR2 YYEEEE. CDR3 DNA sequence: TGTGCCAGCAGACTTACTAGCGGGGATCAAGAGACCCAGTTCTTC. Translating it yields CASRLTSGDQETQFF.

The chain combines TRBV20-1 with TRBJ2-7; either TRBD1 or TRBD2 may fit D (5 bases each). Trimming took 0 bases from V and 3 from J, leaving 18 bases between them. Germline V gene data show CDR1 as DFQATT and CDR2 as SNEGSKA (reference sequence). This CDR3 is 16 amino acids long. CDR3 sequence reads: CSARDPRGRPFYEQYF. The CDR3 DNA is TGCAGTGCTAGAGATCCGAGGGGCCGACCTTTCTACGAGCAGTACTTC.

This clonotype showed up just a few times. The V and J genes are TRBV6-2 or TRBV6-3 and TRBJ1-4; D is ambiguous. The CDR3 runs to 15 residues. From germline, CDR1 is MNHEY and CDR2 SVGEGT. The germline V and J ends were trimmed by 2 bases and 10 bases, with 17 bases remaining between them. DNA of the CDR3: TGTGCCAGCAGTTACGGGCCAGCGACGACTGGAAAACTGTTTTTT. It encodes CASSYGPATTGKLFF.

The chain links TRBV11-2 to TRBJ2-1; TRBD2 agrees at 8 bases. This CDR3 spans 16 amino acids. V was clipped by 1 base and J by 4 bases; unmatched bases: 6. CDR1 SGHAT and CDR2 FQNNGV come from the germline V gene. CDR3 amino acids: CASSLVGGGPYNEQFF. In DNA form, the CDR3 reads TGTGCCAGCAGCTTAGTCGGGGGGGGCCCTTACAATGAGCAGTTCTTC.